This T cell receptor beta chain was profiled in a study of beta chain features in type 1 diabetes. Study background: Healthy donors resembled patients in age, gender and cell yields. Study outcomes and limitations: Junctions at VDJ sites from type 1 diabetes patients had fewer insertions and more deletions.

This clone was observed many times. Its matching antigen is unknown. The CDR3 spans 13 residues. Trimming removed 5 bases at V and 5 bases at J, with 13 bases between. Germline V gene lookup returns CDR1 SGHVS and CDR2 FNYEAQ. Of the isolated RNA, all was reverse transcribed, and so the sequenced material was expressed TCRB transcripts. Sequencing was performed with immunoSEQ multiplex PCR; in TCRdb, only in-frame clones are kept and a portion is missing. The repertoire holds about 340,000 clones, with 8% as singletons. Sequenced: central memory CD4+ T cells from blood. The receptor was isolated from a woman in her late teens or twenties in good health. The rearrangement joins TRBV7-6 to TRBJ2-7; D might be TRBD2 (6 bases). DNA of the CDR3: TGTGCCAGCAGCCGTCGGGAGTACGACGAGCAGTACTTC. It yields the protein CASSRREYDEQYF.